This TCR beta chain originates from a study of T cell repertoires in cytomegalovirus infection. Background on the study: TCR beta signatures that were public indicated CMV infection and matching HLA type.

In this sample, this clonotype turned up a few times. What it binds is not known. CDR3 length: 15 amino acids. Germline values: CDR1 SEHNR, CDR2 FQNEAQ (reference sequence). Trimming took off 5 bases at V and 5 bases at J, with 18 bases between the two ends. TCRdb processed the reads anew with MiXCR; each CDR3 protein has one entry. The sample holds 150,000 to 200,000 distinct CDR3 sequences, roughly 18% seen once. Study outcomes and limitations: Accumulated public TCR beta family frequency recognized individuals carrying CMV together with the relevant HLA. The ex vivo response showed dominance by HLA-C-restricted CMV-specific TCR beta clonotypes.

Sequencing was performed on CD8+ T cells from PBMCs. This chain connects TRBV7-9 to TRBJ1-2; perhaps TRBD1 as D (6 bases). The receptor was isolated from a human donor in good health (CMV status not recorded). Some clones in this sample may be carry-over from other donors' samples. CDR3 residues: CASSHTEQGPYGYTF. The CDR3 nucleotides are TGTGCCAGCAGCCACACCGAACAGGGACCTTATGGCTACACCTTC. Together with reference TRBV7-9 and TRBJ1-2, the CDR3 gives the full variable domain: DTGVSQNPRHKITKRGQNVTFRCDPISEHNRLYWYRQTLGQGPEFLTYFQNEAQLEKSRLLSDRFSAERPKGSFSTLEIQRTEQGDSAMYLCASSHTEQGPYGYTFGSGTRLTVV.